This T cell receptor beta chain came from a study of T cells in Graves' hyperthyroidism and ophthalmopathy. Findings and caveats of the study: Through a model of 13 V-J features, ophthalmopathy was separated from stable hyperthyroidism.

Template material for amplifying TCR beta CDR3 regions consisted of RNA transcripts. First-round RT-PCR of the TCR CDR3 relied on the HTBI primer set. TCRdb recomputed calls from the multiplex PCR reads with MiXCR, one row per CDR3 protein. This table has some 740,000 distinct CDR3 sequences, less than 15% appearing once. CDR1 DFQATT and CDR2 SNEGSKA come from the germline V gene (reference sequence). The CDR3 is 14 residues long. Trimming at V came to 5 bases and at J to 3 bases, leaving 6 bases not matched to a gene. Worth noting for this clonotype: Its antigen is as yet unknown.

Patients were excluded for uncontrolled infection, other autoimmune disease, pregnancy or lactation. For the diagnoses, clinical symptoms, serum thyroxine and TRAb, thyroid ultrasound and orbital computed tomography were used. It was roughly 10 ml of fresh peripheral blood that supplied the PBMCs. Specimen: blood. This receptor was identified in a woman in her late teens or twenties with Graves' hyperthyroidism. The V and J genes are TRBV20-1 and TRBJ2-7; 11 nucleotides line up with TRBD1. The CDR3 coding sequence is TGCAGTGCTGAGAGGGACAGGGGGATCTACGAGCAGTACTTC. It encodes CSAERDRGIYEQYF.